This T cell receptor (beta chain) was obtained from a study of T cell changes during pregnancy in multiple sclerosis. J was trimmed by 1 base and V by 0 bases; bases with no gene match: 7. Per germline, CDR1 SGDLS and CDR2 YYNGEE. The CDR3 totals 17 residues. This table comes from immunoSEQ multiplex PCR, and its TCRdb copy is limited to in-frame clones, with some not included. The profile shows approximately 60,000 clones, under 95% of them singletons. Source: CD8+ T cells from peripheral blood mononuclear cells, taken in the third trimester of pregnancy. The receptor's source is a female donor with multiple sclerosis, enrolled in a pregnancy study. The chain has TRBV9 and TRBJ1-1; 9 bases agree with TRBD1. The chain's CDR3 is CASSVDPTGGENTEAFF. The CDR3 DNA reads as TGTGCCAGCAGCGTAGACCCGACAGGGGGGGAGAACACTGAAGCTTTCTTT.